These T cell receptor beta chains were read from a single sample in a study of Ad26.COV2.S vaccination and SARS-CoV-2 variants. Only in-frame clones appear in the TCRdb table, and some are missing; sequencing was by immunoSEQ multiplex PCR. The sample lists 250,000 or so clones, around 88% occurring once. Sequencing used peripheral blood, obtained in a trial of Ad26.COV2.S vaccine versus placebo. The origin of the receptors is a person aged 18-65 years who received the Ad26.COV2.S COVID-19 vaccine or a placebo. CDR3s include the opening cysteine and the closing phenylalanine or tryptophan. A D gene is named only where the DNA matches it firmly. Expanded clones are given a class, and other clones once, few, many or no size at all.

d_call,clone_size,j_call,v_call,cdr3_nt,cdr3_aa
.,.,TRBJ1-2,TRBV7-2,TGTGCCAGCAGCGTCGGCGGCGGGGGGCAGACTAACTATGGCTACACCTTC,CASSVGGGGQTNYGYTF
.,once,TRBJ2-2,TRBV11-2,TGTGCCAGCAGCTTAGCTCGGGATACCGGGGAGCTGTTTTTT,CASSLARDTGELFF
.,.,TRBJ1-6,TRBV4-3,TGCGCCAGCAGCCAAGATACGGGGGGCTATAATTCACCCCTCCACTTT,CASSQDTGGYNSPLHF
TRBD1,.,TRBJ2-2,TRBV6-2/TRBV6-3,TGTGCCAGCAGTTCCCGGGACAGGGACTACACCGGGGAGCTGTTTTTT,CASSSRDRDYTGELFF
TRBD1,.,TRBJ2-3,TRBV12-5,TGTGCTAGTGGGGGGACAGGGGTTAAAGATACGCAGTATTTT,CASGGTGVKDTQYF
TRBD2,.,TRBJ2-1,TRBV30,TGTGCCTGGAGCGGACTAGCGGGCGTAAATGAGCAGTTCTTC,CAWSGLAGVNEQFF
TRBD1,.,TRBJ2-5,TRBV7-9,TGTGCCAGCAGCTTAAGGGGGGACAGGGCGTATCGAGAGACCCAGTACTTC,CASSLRGDRAYRETQYF
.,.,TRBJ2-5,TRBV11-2,TGTGCCAGCAGCTTAGGCCCAGCCGGAAAAGAGACCCAGTACTTC,CASSLGPAGKETQYF
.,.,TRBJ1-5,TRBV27,TGTGCCAGCAAGAGGGGGGATCAGCCCCAGCATTTT,CASKRGDQPQHF
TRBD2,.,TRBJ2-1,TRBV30,TGTGCCTGGGGTCGGGGGGGGATGGATGAGCAGTTCTTC,CAWGRGGMDEQFF
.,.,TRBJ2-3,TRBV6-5,TGTGCCAGCAGCTTGGACACAGCTAGCACAGATACGCAGTATTTT,CASSLDTASTDTQYF
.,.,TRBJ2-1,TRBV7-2,TGTGCCAGCAGCATCGACAGACAAACCTACAATGAGCAGTTCTTC,CASSIDRQTYNEQFF
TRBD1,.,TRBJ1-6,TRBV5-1,TGCGCCAGCAGCGGGGGACAGGGTGGTAATTCACCTCTCCACTTT,CASSGGQGGNSPLHF
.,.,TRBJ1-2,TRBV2,TGTGCCAGCAGTGTGGGCTTGGGGCAATATGGCTACACCTTC,CASSVGLGQYGYTF
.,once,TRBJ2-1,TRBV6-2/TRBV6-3,TGTGCCAGCAGCCCACCGCTACAGAACTACAATGAGCAGTTCTTC,CASSPPLQNYNEQFF
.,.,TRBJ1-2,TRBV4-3,TGCGCCAGCAGCCTTGGGGTGGCAGGGGAAAGCTATGGCTACACCTTC,CASSLGVAGESYGYTF
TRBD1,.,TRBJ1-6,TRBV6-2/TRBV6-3,TGTGCCAGCAGTCGGGACAGTGGATCACCCCTCCACTTT,CASSRDSGSPLHF
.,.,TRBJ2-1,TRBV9,TGTGCCAGCAGCGCCGGATCAGGAGGGAACAATGAGCAGTTCTTC,CASSAGSGGNNEQFF
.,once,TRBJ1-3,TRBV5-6,TGTGCCAGCAGATCTCAGAGCTCTGGAAACACCATATATTTT,CASRSQSSGNTIYF
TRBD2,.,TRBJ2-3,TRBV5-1,TGCGCCAGCAGCCCCCTAGCGGGGAAGAAAGATACGCAGTATTTT,CASSPLAGKKDTQYF
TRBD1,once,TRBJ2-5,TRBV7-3,TGTGCCAGCAGCTTAATCTTTTTGGGACAGCCAAAAGAGACCCAGTACTTC,CASSLIFLGQPKETQYF
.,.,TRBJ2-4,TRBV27,TGTGCCAGCAAGGAGAGCAGCAGAAACATTCAGTACTTC,CASKESSRNIQYF
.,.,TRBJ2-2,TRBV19,TGTGCCAGTATGAGGGGGGGAAACACCGGGGAGCTGTTTTTT,CASMRGGNTGELFF
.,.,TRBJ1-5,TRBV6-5,TGTGCCAGCCGACCCTATAGCAATCAGCCCCAGCATTTT,CASRPYSNQPQHF
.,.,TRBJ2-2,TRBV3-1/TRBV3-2,TGTGCCAGCAGCCAGGCTCAGGGTAGCGGGGAGCTGTTTTTT,CASSQAQGSGELFF
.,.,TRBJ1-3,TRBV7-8,TGTGCCAGCAGCTTAGGGGGCGGAAACACCATATATTTT,CASSLGGGNTIYF
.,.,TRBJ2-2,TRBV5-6,TGTGCCAGCAGCTTGCCTTTAGGTAGTACCGGGGAGCTGTTTTTT,CASSLPLGSTGELFF
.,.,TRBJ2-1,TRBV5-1,TGCGCCAGCAGCTTGTGGGACTTCACGGCCTACAATGAGCAGTTCTTC,CASSLWDFTAYNEQFF
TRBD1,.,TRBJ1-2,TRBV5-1,TGCGCCAGCAGGAAGGGGGCAGATGGCTACACCTTC,CASRKGADGYTF
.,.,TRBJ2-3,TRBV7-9,TGTGCCAGCAGCTTCGAGGGGGGCAGCGGCACAGATACGCAGTATTTT,CASSFEGGSGTDTQYF
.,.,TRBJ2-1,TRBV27,TGTGCCAGCAAGCCGGGACTGGGGTCATCGGAGTTCTTC,CASKPGLGSSEFF
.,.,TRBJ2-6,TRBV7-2,TGTGCCAGCAGCTCAGGTGTCTCTGGGGCCAACGTCCTGACTTTC,CASSSGVSGANVLTF
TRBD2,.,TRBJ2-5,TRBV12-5,TGTGCTAGTGGTTTGCCCGGGGGGGGACAAGAGACCCAGTACTTC,CASGLPGGGQETQYF
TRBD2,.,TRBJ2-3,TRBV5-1,TGCGCCAGCAGCTTGTTTTTAGCGGGAACTACTAGCACAGATACGCAGTATTTT,CASSLFLAGTTSTDTQYF
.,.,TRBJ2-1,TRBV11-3,TGTGCCAGCAGCTCGCAGGGAAATGAGCAGTTCTTC,CASSSQGNEQFF
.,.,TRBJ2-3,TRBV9,TGTGCCAGCAGCTCCCGCACAGATACGCAGTATTTT,CASSSRTDTQYF
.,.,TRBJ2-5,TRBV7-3,TGTGCCAGCAGCTTAAGGGCCGGGAAAGAGACCCAGTACTTC,CASSLRAGKETQYF
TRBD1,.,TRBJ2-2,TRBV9,TGTGCCAGCAGCGCGGGACAGCTAAACACCGGGGAGCTGTTTTTT,CASSAGQLNTGELFF
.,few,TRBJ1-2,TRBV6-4,TGTGCCAGTTCTGCTGTTGGCGGATGGGGGGGCTACACCTTC,CASSAVGGWGGYTF
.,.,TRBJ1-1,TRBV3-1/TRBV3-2,TGTGCCAGCAGTCACGAATCTTTGAACACTGAAGCTTTCTTT,CASSHESLNTEAFF
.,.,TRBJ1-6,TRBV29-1,TGCAGCGTAAAGACAGACCCTAATTCACCCCTCCACTTT,CSVKTDPNSPLHF
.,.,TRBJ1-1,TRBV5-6,TGTGCCAGCAGCGTAGACAATACTGAAGCTTTCTTT,CASSVDNTEAFF
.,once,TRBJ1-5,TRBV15,TGTGCCACCAGCAGTCCTAATCAGCCCCAGCATTTT,CATSSPNQPQHF
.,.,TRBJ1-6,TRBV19,TGTGCCAGTAGTCTGATAAATTCACCCCTCCACTTT,CASSLINSPLHF
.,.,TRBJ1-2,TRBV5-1,TGCGCCAGCAGCTTGGTGCAGGGCGGCTATGGCTACACCTTC,CASSLVQGGYGYTF